These 9 T cell receptor beta chains were all obtained from the same sample, sequenced in a study of regulatory T cells in long-lasting Graves disease. HTBI primers from iRepertoire and Arm-PCR of CDR3 regions yielded the TCR beta libraries. TCRdb reanalysed the multiplex PCR reads using MiXCR and keeps one entry per CDR3 protein. The sample lists hundreds of thousands of distinct CDR3 sequences; roughly a sixth were seen once. Time point described: newly diagnosed GD, antithyroid drugs for less than 3 months. Extracted PBMC RNA gave rise to the TCR library. The data also belong to a second study, concerning T cells in Graves' hyperthyroidism and ophthalmopathy.

The sequencing here drew on peripheral blood mononuclear cells (PBMCs), taken at new diagnosis, from a patient treated with antithyroid drugs. These receptors originate from a man aged 40-55 years with Graves disease.

This clonotype has a count of ten or more. This chain uses TRBV6-1 with TRBJ2-2, with 10 bases that match TRBD2. The trim removed 10 bases at V and 6 bases at J, leaving 5 bases unmatched. CDR3 length equals 13 residues. Germline loops: CDR1 MNHNS, CDR2 SASEGT. The CDR3: CAIPGLASGELFF. The CDR3 DNA reads as TGTGCCATTCCGGGACTAGCGTCCGGGGAGCTGTTTTTT.

This clonotype was observed many times. The chain couples TRBV29-1 to TRBJ1-1, with 7 bases fitting TRBD1. V was clipped by 6 bases and J by 0 bases; unmatched bases: 7. Germline V lookup: CDR1 SQVTM, CDR2 ANQGSEA. The CDR3 sequence is 14 residues long. The DNA of the CDR3 is TGCAGCGTGAGGGGACAGTACATGAACACTGAAGCTTTCTTT. It specifies CSVRGQYMNTEAFF.

The V gene is TRBV19, the J gene TRBJ1-1; D is undetermined. V dropped 6 bases and J dropped 2 bases, with 16 bases sitting between them. The germline CDR1 and CDR2 sequences are LNHDA and SQIVND (reference sequence). This CDR3 contains 15 residues. This CDR3 reads CASRVKDPTNTEAFF. The CDR3 DNA is TGTGCCAGTAGGGTGAAGGACCCAACCAACACTGAAGCTTTCTTT. Variable domain in full (rest from reference TRBV19 and TRBJ1-1): DGGITQSPKYLFRKEGQNVTLSCEQNLNHDAMYWYRQDPGQGLRLIYYSQIVNDFQKGDIAEGYSVSREKKESFPLTVTSAQKNPTAFYLCASRVKDPTNTEAFFGQGTRLTVV.

This clonotype was observed a few times. The rearrangement links TRBV20-1 to TRBJ1-2; D gene ambiguous. The CDR3 sequence is 15 residues long. The V gene's germline CDR1 is DFQATT and CDR2 SNEGSKA (reference sequence). V gave up 0 bases and J gave up 8 bases, with 19 bases separating them. The CDR3 DNA follows: TGCAGTGCTAGAGAGCAAGTACGGCTGGCCAGAGGCTACACCTTC. It is translated as CSAREQVRLARGYTF.

In this sample, this clonotype turned up a few times. This chain links TRBV2 with TRBJ2-3; no definite D call. The CDR3 totals 15 residues. Per germline, CDR1 SNHLY and CDR2 FYNNEI. V lost 3 bases and J lost 4, with 14 bases in between. CDR3 sequence reads: CASSESRTPPDTQYF. DNA for the CDR3: TGTGCCAGCAGTGAGTCCAGAACCCCTCCAGATACGCAGTATTTT.

Ten or more counts support this clonotype. J is TRBJ1-5 and V is TRBV27; possibly TRBD1 for D (6 bases). The V end lost 2 bases, the J end lost 9 bases, and 14 bases lay between the germline ends. This CDR3 has 14 residues. Germline values: CDR1 MNHEY, CDR2 SMNVEV (reference sequence). The DNA of the CDR3 is TGTGCCAGCAGTTTAGGGCAGGGGTTTCTGCCCCAGCATTTT. Its protein product is CASSLGQGFLPQHF.

The rearrangement joins TRBV30 to TRBJ1-4, with D possibly TRBD1 on 5 matching bases. Germline V gives CDR1 GTSNPN, CDR2 SVGIG (reference sequence). V lost 2 bases and J 5 bases, leaving 12 bases between the germline ends. The CDR3 sequence is 14 residues long. The CDR3 here is CAWSNGGPNEKLFF. CDR3 coding DNA: TGTGCCTGGAGTAACGGGGGACCCAATGAAAAACTGTTTTTT.

A single count supports this clonotype. This sequence is one base from a far larger clone and is likely a read error. DNA for the CDR3: TGTGCCAGCAGCTTAAACGGGGGGGAGACCCAGTACTTC. Its protein is CASSLNGGETQYF. The chain joins TRBV7-8 to TRBJ2-5; 7 positions agree with TRBD2. The V segment lost 2 bases and the J segment 5 bases; nucleotides outside the gene matches: 2. The CDR3 length is 13 residues. Looked up from germline, CDR1 is SGHVS and CDR2 is FQNEAQ.

This clonotype has at least ten counts. The V gene is TRBV27, the J gene TRBJ2-5; D unclear. Germline CDR1 MNHEY, CDR2 SMNVEV (reference sequence). Trimming left V 5 bases short and J 2 bases short, with 9 bases between. The CDR3 is 13 residues long. The DNA of the CDR3 is TGTGCCAGCAGTGACCCAACACAAGAGACCCAGTACTTC. Its protein product is CASSDPTQETQYF.